These 20 T cell receptor beta chains share one sample of origin, sequenced in a study of T cell clonality in common variable immunodeficiency. Profiled with immunoSEQ multiplex PCR; TCRdb holds only in-frame clones, not every one. Listed for the sample are roughly 52,000 clones, none seen a single time. The specimen sequenced was peripheral blood mononuclear cells. The receptors were sampled from a person aged 18 to 75 in good health.

Relative to its sample, this clone is medium-sized. The read stops 3 residues short of the end of the CDR3; the missing end is completed from the germline J gene. The rearrangement joins TRBV7-3 to TRBJ2-5, with D hard to call. V was clipped by 2 bases and J by 5 bases, with 9 bases between them. The CDR3 extends over 13 amino acids. Germline CDR1 and CDR2: SGHTA and FQGTGA. CDR3 DNA (partial): TGTGCCAGCAGCTTATCATTTCGGGAGACC. It specifies CASSLSFRET. The CDR3, in full, reads CASSLSFRETQYF.

This clone was seen at least ten times. Sequencing ends 3 residues short of the CDR3 end; the germline J gene provides the rest. The chain joins TRBV20-1 to TRBJ1-1; 10 bases match TRBD1. This CDR3 is built from 13 residues. V shed 6 bases, J shed 3 bases, and the junction held 4 bases outside the gene matches. Germline V gene lookup returns CDR1 DFQATT and CDR2 SNEGSKA (reference sequence). CDR3 loop: CSARGTGDTEAFF. The part of the CDR3 DNA that was read is TGCAGTGCCCGCGGGACAGGGGACACTGAA.

Remarks on this clone: With the read ending 3 residues before the CDR3 end, the germline J gene is used to fill in that end. This chain links TRBV29-1 with TRBJ2-5, with D uncertain. Trimming left V 4 bases short and J 2 bases short, with 8 bases between. The CDR3 runs to 12 residues. The germline V gene encodes CDR1 SQVTM and CDR2 ANQGSEA. CDR3 loop: CSVVVGQETQYF. Partial CDR3 DNA: TGCAGCGTTGTAGTAGGGCAAGAGACC.

This clone was detected many times. The read ends 3 residues shy of where the CDR3 ends; the end is completed using the germline J gene. The chain employs TRBV18 and TRBJ1-1, with 7 nucleotides matching TRBD1. There are 17 residues in the CDR3. Unmatched junction bases numbered 9, after V lost 2 bases and J lost 0 bases. Germline CDR1 and CDR2: KGHSH and LQKENI. CDR3 DNA, as far as it was read: TGTGCCAGCTCACCAACTGTCCCGGGACAGCTGAACACTGAA. It translates to CASSPTVPGQLNTE. The CDR3 as a whole reads CASSPTVPGQLNTEAFF.

This clone was counted many times. Read sequence stops 3 residues before the CDR3 end, and the germline J gene provides the missing end. V and J are TRBV5-6 and TRBJ2-3; TRBD2 matches 12 bases. The V and J ends lost 1 base and 5 bases, in that order; junction bases with no gene match: 2. The germline V gene encodes CDR1 SGHDT and CDR2 YYEEEE. The CDR3 runs to 15 residues. This chain's CDR3 is CASSLLAGGRDTQYF. The DNA read from the CDR3 is TGTGCCAGCAGCTTGCTAGCGGGAGGGAGAGATACG.

This clone was found many times. From the germline J gene comes the end of the CDR3, since the read stops 3 residues before it. V is TRBV7-3 and J is TRBJ2-1; TRBD2 matches at 9 bases. The germline V gene encodes CDR1 SGHTA and CDR2 FQGTGA. J lost 7 bases, V lost 2 bases, and 6 bases had no gene match. This CDR3 has 15 amino acids. The DNA read from the CDR3 is TGTGCCAGCAGCTTACTAGGCGGGAGGGCTAATGAG. The encoded protein is CASSLLGGRANE. The entire CDR3 sequence reads CASSLLGGRANEQFF.

This clone was recorded at least ten times. The CDR3 here is CASRGQNEKLFF. The sequenced part of the CDR3 DNA is TGTGCCAGTAGAGGACAGAATGAAAAA. The J gene is TRBJ1-4, the V gene TRBV19; D is possibly TRBD1 (6 bases). From the germline J gene comes the end of the CDR3, since the read stops 3 residues before it. The CDR3 has 12 amino acids. CDR1 and CDR2 from the germline V gene are LNHDA and SQIVND (reference sequence). Trimming stripped 6 bases from V and 5 bases from J, with 7 bases between.

The table lists this clone with a few counts. The CDR3 end is not reached by the read, which stops 3 residues before it; the germline J gene fills it in. This chain connects TRBV19 to TRBJ1-2; TRBD1 is a possible D gene (5 bases). Germline CDR1 is LNHDA and CDR2 is SQIVND (reference sequence). This CDR3 has 17 amino acids. V lost 3 bases and J 4 bases, leaving 21 bases between the germline ends. The CDR3 here is CASSMSSQGRAGYGYTF. The CDR3 DNA, read in part, is TGTGCCAGTAGTATGTCTTCCCAGGGACGAGCGGGCTATGGC.

In its sample, this clone was seen many times. The missing CDR3 end, 3 residues past where the read stops, is filled in from the germline J gene. The V and J genes are TRBV5-1 and TRBJ1-4, with D tentatively TRBD1 (6 bases). CDR3 length: 15 amino acids. Trimming shortened V by 3 bases and J by 7 bases, and 16 bases separated the two germline ends. Per germline, CDR1 SGHRS and CDR2 YFSETQ. CDR3 loop: CASSYSGTLGEKLFF. CDR3 DNA (partial): TGCGCCAGCAGCTACTCCGGGACATTAGGTGAAAAA.

The sample holds many counts of this clone. The CDR3 is cut off 3 residues early in the read; its end comes from the germline J gene. This chain connects TRBV5-1 to TRBJ2-3; 12 bases match TRBD2. The germline CDR1 and CDR2 sequences are SGHRS and YFSETQ. The CDR3 loop spans 15 amino acids. The CDR3 protein is CASSSLAGGGETQYF. The CDR3 DNA, read in part, is TGCGCCAGCAGCTCTCTAGCGGGAGGGGGAGAGACG.

Concerning this clone itself: Read data end 3 residues before the CDR3 end; the end is taken from the germline J gene. The chain joins TRBV18 to TRBJ1-2; D gene unclear. Per germline, CDR1 KGHSH and CDR2 LQKENI. The CDR3 spans 13 residues. CDR3 in amino acids: CASSPPSTDTYTF. CDR3 DNA, as far as it was read: TGTGCCAGCTCACCACCGAGCACAGATACC.

This clone has at least ten counts. The CDR3 reads CASKVDTSTDTQYF. CDR3 DNA (partial): TGCGCCAGCAAGGTTGATACGAGCACAGATACG. V is TRBV5-1 and J is TRBJ2-3; D unresolved. The read stops 3 residues short of the end of the CDR3; the missing end is completed from the germline J gene. Trimming removed 6 bases at V and 0 bases at J, with 11 bases between. This CDR3 is built from 14 residues. Germline V gives CDR1 SGHRS, CDR2 YFSETQ.

This clone was recorded many times. Partial CDR3 DNA: TGTGCCTCGAACGAGGGGGGGGCCAACGTC. Translation gives CASNEGGANV. The whole CDR3 sequence is CASNEGGANVLTF. The J gene is TRBJ2-6, the V gene TRBV30; D possibly uses TRBD1 or TRBD2 (5 bases each). The read falls 3 residues short of the CDR3 end, and the missing part is taken from the germline J gene. This CDR3 contains 13 residues. Germline CDR1 is GTSNPN and CDR2 is SVGIG (reference sequence). The V end lost 7 bases, the J end lost 4 bases, and 11 bases lay between the germline ends.

This clone showed up many times. Sequencing ends 3 residues short of the CDR3 end; the germline J gene provides the rest. The V gene is TRBV5-1, the J gene TRBJ1-1; TRBD1 matches 8 bases. Trimming at V came to 4 bases and at J to 5 bases, leaving 10 bases not matched to a gene. This CDR3 comprises 15 residues. Germline assignment: CDR1 SGHRS and CDR2 YFSETQ. Partial CDR3 DNA: TGCGCCAGCAGCCACCTACAGGGGGAGGGGACTGAA. Its translation is CASSHLQGEGTE. The complete CDR3 reads CASSHLQGEGTEAFF.

This clone was counted at least ten times. Read sequence stops 3 residues before the CDR3 end, and the germline J gene provides the missing end. The chain is built from TRBV5-1 and TRBJ2-1, with 7 bases lining up with TRBD1. This CDR3 has 14 residues. V lost 3 bases, J lost 3 bases, and 3 bases stayed unmatched. CDR1 is SGHRS, CDR2 YFSETQ, per germline. The CDR3 bases that were read are TGCGCCAGCAGCTCAACAGGGGTCTACAATGAG. Translation gives CASSSTGVYNE. The complete CDR3 reads CASSSTGVYNEQFF.

This clone was seen at least ten times. The sequenced CDR3 bases are TGTGCCAGCAGCGCCCTAGTTCCCTACGAG. This translates into CASSALVPYE. The full-length CDR3 reads as CASSALVPYEQYF. V is TRBV5-6 and J is TRBJ2-7; D gene unclear. The read ends 3 residues early relative to the CDR3; the germline J gene fills the gap. CDR1 and CDR2 (germline): SGHDT, YYEEEE. V lost 4 bases and J 2 bases, leaving 10 bases between the germline ends. This CDR3 has 13 residues.

The table lists this clone with a few counts. Read coverage stops 3 residues before the CDR3 terminus; the germline J gene supplies the remainder. This chain connects TRBV20-1 to TRBJ2-5, with TRBD2 matching over 10 bases. This CDR3 contains 15 residues. Germline CDR1 and CDR2: DFQATT and SNEGSKA (reference sequence). V was clipped by 5 bases and J by 5 bases; unmatched bases: 11. The sequenced CDR3 bases are TGCAGTGCTCAGAGGGCTAGCGGGAGAGGGGAGACC. Translation gives CSAQRASGRGET. The whole CDR3 protein reads CSAQRASGRGETQYF.

This clone was recorded at least ten times. The read comes to an end 3 residues before the CDR3 does, leaving the germline J gene to fill in the end. This chain connects TRBV28 to TRBJ1-4, with a possible D match to TRBD1 (5 bases). The V gene lost 6 bases and the J gene lost 5 bases, with 16 bases spanning the gap. CDR3 length: 15 amino acids. Germline V gene lookup returns CDR1 MDHEN and CDR2 SYDVKM. CDR3: CASRTGGRVNEKLFF. The CDR3 DNA, read in part, is TGTGCCAGCAGGACCGGGGGGAGGGTCAATGAAAAA.

This clone came up many times. The DNA ends 3 residues before the CDR3 does, and the rest of the CDR3 is filled in from the germline J gene. The chain is built from TRBV5-1 and TRBJ2-5; 9 bases fit TRBD2. Per germline, CDR1 SGHRS and CDR2 YFSETQ. V shed 4 bases, J shed 5 bases, and the junction held 12 bases outside the gene matches. CDR3 length: 16 amino acids. CDR3 bases read: TGCGCCAGCAGCATGCCTGATGCGGGAGGGAGGGAGACC. Translated: CASSMPDAGGRET. The full CDR3 reads CASSMPDAGGRETQYF.

This clone was recorded many times. The read halts 3 residues ahead of the CDR3 end, with the missing end drawn from the germline J gene. The V gene is TRBV15, the J gene TRBJ2-7; unclear D gene. Germline V gives CDR1 LNHNV, CDR2 YYDKDF (reference sequence). The CDR3 runs to 16 residues. Trimming removed 4 bases from V and 1 base from J, with 17 bases in between. CDR3 loop: CATSTLEAQTSYEQYF. The sequenced CDR3 bases are TGTGCCACCAGCACTCTCGAGGCGCAGACTTCCTACGAG.